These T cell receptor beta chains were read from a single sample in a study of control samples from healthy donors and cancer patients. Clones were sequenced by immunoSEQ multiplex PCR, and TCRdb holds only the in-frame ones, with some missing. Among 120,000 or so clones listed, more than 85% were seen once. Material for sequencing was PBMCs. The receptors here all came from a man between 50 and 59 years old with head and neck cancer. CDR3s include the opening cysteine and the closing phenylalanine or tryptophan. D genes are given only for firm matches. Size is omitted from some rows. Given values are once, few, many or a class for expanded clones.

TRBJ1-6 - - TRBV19 CASGGNYNSPLHF TGTGCCAGTGGGGGGAACTATAATTCACCCCTCCACTTT
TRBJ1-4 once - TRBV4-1 CASSQGLGEKLFF TGCGCCAGCAGCCAAGGTCTTGGGGAAAAACTGTTTTTT
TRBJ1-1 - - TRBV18 CASSPGGGEAFF TGTGCCAGCTCACCAGGTGGGGGTGAAGCTTTCTTT
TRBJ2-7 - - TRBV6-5 CATEEAGADEQYF TGTGCCACCGAGGAGGCAGGGGCGGACGAGCAGTACTTC
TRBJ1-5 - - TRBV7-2 CASSLAANQPQHF TGTGCCAGCAGCTTAGCGGCCAATCAGCCCCAGCATTTT
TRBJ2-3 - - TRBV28 CASSKVDSLSTDTQYF TGTGCCAGCAGTAAGGTGGACAGCCTAAGCACAGATACGCAGTATTTT
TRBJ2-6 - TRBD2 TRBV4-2 CASSQGLAGNSGANVLTF TGTGCCAGCAGCCAAGGTCTAGCGGGCAACTCTGGGGCCAACGTCCTGACTTTC
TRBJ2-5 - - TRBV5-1 CASSSGRPYQETQYF TGCGCCAGCAGCTCAGGACGCCCGTACCAAGAGACCCAGTACTTC
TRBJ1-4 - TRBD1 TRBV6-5 CASRSWDSFNEKLFF TGTGCCAGCAGGAGCTGGGACAGTTTTAATGAAAAACTGTTTTTT
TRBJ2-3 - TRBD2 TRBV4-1 CASSLAGGRTDTQYF TGCGCCAGCAGCCTTGCGGGGGGACGCACAGATACGCAGTATTTT
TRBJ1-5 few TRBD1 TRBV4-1 CASSRQGRSQPQHF TGCGCCAGCAGCCGACAGGGAAGAAGTCAGCCCCAGCATTTT
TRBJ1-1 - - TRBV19 CASSIQGSTEAFF TGTGCCAGTAGTATACAGGGTTCCACTGAAGCTTTCTTT
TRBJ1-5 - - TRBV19 CASSIASGWNQPQHF TGTGCCAGTAGTATCGCCTCGGGTTGGAATCAGCCCCAGCATTTT
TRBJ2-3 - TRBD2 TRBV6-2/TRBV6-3 CASSSKAGGLDTQYF TGTGCCAGCAGTTCCAAAGCGGGGGGGCTGGATACGCAGTATTTT
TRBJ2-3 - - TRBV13 CASSTYTDTQYF TGTGCCAGCAGCACATACACAGATACGCAGTATTTT
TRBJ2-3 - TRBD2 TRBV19 CASSMEAGGLTDTQYF TGTGCCAGTAGTATGGAGGCGGGGGGGCTAACAGATACGCAGTATTTT
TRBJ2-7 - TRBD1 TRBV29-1 CSAARTGDEQYF TGCAGCGCCGCGCGGACAGGGGACGAGCAGTACTTC
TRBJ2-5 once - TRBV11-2 CASSLAGKTQYF TGTGCCAGCAGCTTAGCGGGGAAGACCCAGTACTTC
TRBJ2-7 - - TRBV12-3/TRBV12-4 CASSLRSYEQYF TGTGCCAGCAGCCTGCGGTCCTACGAGCAGTACTTC
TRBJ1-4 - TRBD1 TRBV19 CASSTPGGTNEKLFF TGTGCCAGTAGTACTCCAGGGGGCACTAATGAAAAACTGTTTTTT
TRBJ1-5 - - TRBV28 CASSPDGTHYSNQPQHF TGTGCCAGCAGTCCAGACGGGACACACTATAGCAATCAGCCCCAGCATTTT
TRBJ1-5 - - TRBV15 CATSRRRDSNQPQHF TGTGCCACCAGCAGACGCAGGGATAGCAATCAGCCCCAGCATTTT
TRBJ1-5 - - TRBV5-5 CASSLEAVKQPQHF TGTGCCAGCAGCTTGGAGGCAGTCAAACAGCCCCAGCATTTT
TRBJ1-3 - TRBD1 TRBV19 CASRGQGTGNTIYF TGTGCCAGTAGGGGACAGGGAACTGGAAACACCATATATTTT
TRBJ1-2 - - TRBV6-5 CASSPEGVYGYTF TGTGCCAGCAGTCCAGAGGGAGTCTATGGCTACACCTTC
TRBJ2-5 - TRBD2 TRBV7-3 CASSLGRGEETQYF TGTGCCAGCAGCTTAGGGCGGGGGGAAGAGACCCAGTACTTC
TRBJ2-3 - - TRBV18 CASSPASVADTQYF TGTGCCAGCTCACCGGCTAGCGTGGCAGATACGCAGTATTTT
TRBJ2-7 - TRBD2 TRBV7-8 CASSLVTSGGALYEQYF TGTGCCAGCAGCTTAGTAACCAGCGGGGGGGCCCTCTACGAGCAGTACTTC